Below, 21 T cell receptor beta chains from the same sample are listed, as sequenced in a study of control samples from healthy donors and cancer patients. Assay used: immunoSEQ multiplex PCR; TCRdb lists only in-frame clones, some missing. The profile covers roughly 30,000 clones, with 85% to 90% appearing a single time and 1.6% taken by the ten largest. Sequences were obtained from PBMCs. Source of these receptors: a woman aged 40 to 49 with lung cancer.

J is TRBJ2-3 and V is TRBV27; 11 bases are shared with TRBD2. V was clipped by 6 bases and J by 0 bases; unmatched bases: 11. Germline V lookup: CDR1 MNHEY, CDR2 SMNVEV (reference sequence). The CDR3 is 18 amino acids. The chain's CDR3 is CASRVTSGAITSTDTQYF. The CDR3 DNA is TGTGCCAGCAGGGTGACTAGCGGGGCGATTACTAGCACAGATACGCAGTATTTT.

The chain recombines TRBV12-3 or TRBV12-4 with TRBJ2-5; D is uncertain. The CDR3 is 13 residues long. The V end lost 8 bases, the J end lost 4 bases, and 14 bases lay between the germline ends. CDR3 coding DNA: TGTGCCAGCGGACCTTCCGGCCTAGAGACCCAGTACTTC. Amino acids: CASGPSGLETQYF.

This clone was observed a few times. V gene TRBV6-5 combines with J gene TRBJ1-2, with D possibly TRBD1 on 5 matching bases. V lost 8 bases to trimming and J lost 0 bases, with 13 bases between them. There are 14 residues in the CDR3. Per germline, CDR1 MNHEY and CDR2 SVGAGI. Here the CDR3 DNA reads TGTGCCAGCGGCCAAGGGGAATCTAACTATGGCTACACCTTC. Its protein is CASGQGESNYGYTF.

This clone was counted between two and nine times. The chain recombines TRBV19 with TRBJ1-1; D remains unclear. With 5 bases removed from V and 1 base from J, the gap between germline ends came to 8 bases. Germline V gene sequence: CDR1 LNHDA, CDR2 SQIVND (reference sequence). CDR3 length: 13 residues. CDR3 coding DNA: TGTGCCAGTAGTCCGACCCAGAACACTGAAGCTTTCTTT. This gives the protein CASSPTQNTEAFF.

The chain has TRBV9 and TRBJ1-1; a weak D match, TRBD1 (5 bases). Germline lookup yields CDR1 SGDLS and CDR2 YYNGEE. Trimming took 2 bases from V and 3 from J, leaving 11 bases between them. This CDR3 is built from 14 residues. The DNA of the CDR3 is TGTGCCAGCAGCGTGGGGGTCCGAGACACTGAAGCTTTCTTT. It codes for CASSVGVRDTEAFF.

The chain couples TRBV4-3 to TRBJ1-4; the match to TRBD1 covers 10 bases. This CDR3 region has 16 residues. V was pared by 0 bases and J by 6 bases, with 4 bases of the junction left unmatched. Looked up from germline, CDR1 is LGHNA and CDR2 is YSLEER. Here the CDR3 reads CASSQDRGQGYEKLFF. DNA of the CDR3: TGCGCCAGCAGCCAAGATAGGGGACAGGGGTATGAAAAACTGTTTTTT.

V usage is TRBV7-6 and J usage is TRBJ2-7; possibly TRBD1 for D (6 bases). Germline V gene lookup returns CDR1 SGHVS and CDR2 FNYEAQ. V was pared by 1 base and J by 5 bases, with 15 bases between. This CDR3 spans 15 amino acids. The CDR3 DNA sequence: TGTGCCAGCAGCTTAGGTCAGGGGCTAAACAACGAGCAGTACTTC. Protein: CASSLGQGLNNEQYF. The whole variable domain, filled in from reference TRBV7-6 and TRBJ2-7, reads GAGVSQSPRYKVTKRGQDVALRCDPISGHVSLYWYRQALGQGPEFLTYFNYEAQQDKSGLPNDRFSAERPEGSISTLTIQRTEQRDSAMYRCASSLGQGLNNEQYFGPGTRLTVT.

V and J are TRBV4-3 and TRBJ2-7; 7 positions match TRBD2. Germline CDR1 is LGHNA and CDR2 is YSLEER. This CDR3 comprises 16 residues. Trimming took 0 bases from V and 0 from J; bases not matched to a gene: 5. This CDR3 is CASSQDYGEGSYEQYF. Written as DNA, the CDR3 is TGCGCCAGCAGCCAAGATTACGGGGAGGGCTCCTACGAGCAGTACTTC.

The chain uses TRBV7-6 and TRBJ2-1, with TRBD1 identical over 7 bases. This CDR3 is 15 amino acids long. V shed 3 bases and J 9 bases; nucleotides not matched to a gene: 11. Germline V gene sequence: CDR1 SGHVS, CDR2 FNYEAQ. The CDR3 here is CASSFRQGGESEQFF. The CDR3 DNA reads TGTGCCAGCAGCTTCAGACAGGGTGGAGAGAGTGAGCAGTTCTTC.

The J gene is TRBJ2-2, the V gene TRBV7-2; 15 bases fit TRBD2. Trimming cost V 5 bases and J 3 bases; bases outside gene matches: 4. Germline V gene sequence: CDR1 SGHTA, CDR2 FQGNSA. The CDR3 consists of 17 residues. CDR3 nucleotide sequence: TGTGCCAGCAGCCCTGGACTAGCGGGGGGGTACACCGGGGAGCTGTTTTTT. Translated: CASSPGLAGGYTGELFF.

J is TRBJ1-1 and V is TRBV2; 7 positions agree with TRBD1. CDR1 SNHLY and CDR2 FYNNEI come from the germline V gene. Unmatched junction bases numbered 4, after V lost 9 bases and J lost 0 bases. CDR3 length equals 13 residues. Here the CDR3 reads CASKTGLNTEAFF. In nucleotides, the CDR3 is TGTGCCAGTAAGACAGGGTTGAACACTGAAGCTTTCTTT.

This chain uses TRBV7-9 with TRBJ2-1; possibly TRBD1 for D (6 bases). The CDR3 sequence is 15 residues long. Germline V CDR1 and CDR2: SEHNR, FQNEAQ (reference sequence). The V end was cut by 11 bases, the J end by 4 bases, with 21 bases between. The CDR3 DNA sequence: TGTGCCTTCCAGCACCCTACAGGGTGGTACAATGAGCAGTTCTTC. Translating gives CAFQHPTGWYNEQFF.

The chain carries TRBV25-1 and TRBJ2-3; D remains ambiguous. V shed 0 bases and J shed 5 bases, with 6 bases lying between them. Germline V gene data show CDR1 as MGHDK and CDR2 as SYGVNS. The CDR3 covers 13 residues. CDR3 DNA sequence: TGTGCCAGCAGTGAATATGAAGGAGATACGCAGTATTTT. It translates to CASSEYEGDTQYF.

The CDR3 bases are TGCGCCAGCAGCCAGACCTTGGAGGGCAGGGGATCAGCAGATACGCAGTATTTT. Its translation is CASSQTLEGRGSADTQYF. The chain is built from TRBV4-3 and TRBJ2-3, with D possibly being TRBD1 or TRBD2 (6 bases each). V lost 3 bases and J lost 4, with 23 bases in between. Germline CDR1 is LGHNA and CDR2 is YSLEER. The length of the CDR3 is 18 residues.

The chain joins TRBV24-1 to TRBJ2-3; D may be TRBD2 (6 bases). Trimming stripped 2 bases from V and 5 bases from J, with 10 bases between. CDR3 length: 14 amino acids. The germline CDR1 and CDR2 sequences are KGHDR and SFDVKD. CDR3 bases: TGTGCCACCAGTGATTCGGGGGTAAGAGATACGCAGTATTTT. Encoded protein: CATSDSGVRDTQYF.

This clone has a handful of counts. The genes are TRBV30 and TRBJ2-7; 8 bases map to TRBD2. V lost 2 bases to trimming and J lost 7 bases; unmatched junction nucleotides: 10. From germline, CDR1 is GTSNPN and CDR2 SVGIG (reference sequence). CDR3 length: 14 residues. The CDR3 sequence: CAWSRTGGLEEQYF. CDR3 coding DNA: TGTGCCTGGAGTCGAACGGGGGGGCTGGAGGAGCAGTACTTC.

The chain carries TRBV18 and TRBJ2-7, with TRBD1 matching 7 bases. V shed 3 bases and J 4 bases; nucleotides not matched to a gene: 6. Germline CDR1 reads KGHSH; CDR2 reads LQKENI. This CDR3 region has 14 residues. As DNA, the CDR3 is TGTGCCAGCTCACCTGGACAGGCCTCGTACGAGCAGTACTTC. It specifies CASSPGQASYEQYF.

V usage is TRBV4-1 and J usage is TRBJ1-5; D not certain. Trimming shortened V by 2 bases and J by 4 bases, and 12 bases separated the two germline ends. The CDR3 consists of 15 residues. Germline lookup yields CDR1 MGHRA and CDR2 YSYEKL. The CDR3 DNA reads as TGCGCCAGCAGCCAATTTGAAACAGCGAATCAGCCCCAGCATTTT. Protein: CASSQFETANQPQHF.

This clone was found once. This rearrangement joins TRBV3-1 (or the pseudogene TRBV3-2) to TRBJ2-5; D remains unclear. Germline V gene data show CDR1 as LGHDT and CDR2 as YNNKEL (reference sequence). CDR3 length equals 14 residues. V shed 1 base and J shed 2 bases, with 8 bases lying between them. CDR3 loop: CASSQVKSQETQYF. The DNA for the CDR3 is TGTGCCAGCAGCCAAGTCAAGTCTCAAGAGACCCAGTACTTC.

The genes are TRBV5-1 and TRBJ2-2, with 9 nucleotides matching TRBD1. The CDR3 is 15 amino acids. The ends lost 4 bases at V and 6 bases at J; junction bases unmatched: 7. Germline-derived CDR1 and CDR2 are SGHRS and YFSETQ. This CDR3 is CASSGDRAESGELFF. The CDR3 nucleotides are TGCGCCAGCAGCGGGGACAGGGCAGAGTCCGGGGAGCTGTTTTTT.

CDR3 protein: CASSQVWEGGSYEQYF. In DNA form, the CDR3 reads TGTGCCAGCAGCCAAGTGTGGGAAGGGGGCTCCTACGAGCAGTACTTC. The gene calls are TRBV4-2 and TRBJ2-7; the D gene is possibly TRBD1 (6 bases). CDR1 and CDR2 (germline): LGHNA, YNFKEQ. V lost 1 base, J lost 0 bases, and 13 bases lay in between. This CDR3 comprises 16 residues.